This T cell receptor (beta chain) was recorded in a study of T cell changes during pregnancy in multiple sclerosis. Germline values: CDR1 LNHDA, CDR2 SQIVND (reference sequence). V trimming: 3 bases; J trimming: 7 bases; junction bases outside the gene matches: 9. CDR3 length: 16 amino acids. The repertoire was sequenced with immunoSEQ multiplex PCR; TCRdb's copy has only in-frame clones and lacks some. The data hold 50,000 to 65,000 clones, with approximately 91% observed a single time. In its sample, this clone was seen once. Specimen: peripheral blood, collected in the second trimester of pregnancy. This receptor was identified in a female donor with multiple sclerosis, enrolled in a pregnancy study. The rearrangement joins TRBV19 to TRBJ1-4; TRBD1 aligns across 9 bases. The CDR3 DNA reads TGTGCCAGTAGTATGGGAAAACAGGGGGCTGGTGAAAAACTGTTTTTT. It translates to CASSMGKQGAGEKLFF.